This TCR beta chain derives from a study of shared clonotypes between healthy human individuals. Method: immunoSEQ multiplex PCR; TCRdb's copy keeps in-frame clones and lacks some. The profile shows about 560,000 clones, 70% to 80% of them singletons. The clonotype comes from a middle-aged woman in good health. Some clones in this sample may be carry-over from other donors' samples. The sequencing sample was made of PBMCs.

The CDR3 region is CSVSEGQGYGYTF. DNA for the CDR3: TGCAGCGTCAGTGAGGGACAGGGATATGGCTACACCTTC. The rearrangement links TRBV29-1 to TRBJ1-2; 9 bases map to TRBD1. Germline CDR1 SQVTM, CDR2 ANQGSEA. The CDR3 is 13 amino acids. The V and J ends lost 6 bases and 5 bases, in that order; junction bases with no gene match: 7.